The 22 T cell receptor beta chains in this list originate from one sample, sequenced in a study of blood T cell repertoires in COVID-19. Profiled with immunoSEQ multiplex PCR; TCRdb holds only in-frame clones, not every one. Of over 110,000 clones listed, 88% are singletons. Sequencing was performed on peripheral blood. The receptors derive from a human donor in a cohort sampled during active COVID-19.

V gene TRBV11-2 combines with J gene TRBJ2-5; D is uncertain. This CDR3 is 14 amino acids long. Germline CDR1 is SGHAT and CDR2 is FQNNGV. Between the trimmed V and J ends, which lost 4 bases and 5 bases, there was a span of 14 bases. The CDR3 sequence is CASSSGPTRETQYF. The CDR3 DNA reads as TGTGCCAGCAGCTCCGGCCCGACTCGGGAGACCCAGTACTTC.

V and J are TRBV15 and TRBJ1-6, with no clear D. V shed 0 bases and J shed 10 bases, with 10 bases lying between them. The CDR3 length is 14 residues. CDR1 is LNHNV, CDR2 YYDKDF, per germline (reference sequence). The CDR3 is CATSRDRSVSPLHF. For the CDR3, the DNA is TGTGCCACCAGCAGAGATCGTTCAGTGTCACCCCTCCACTTT.

The rearrangement joins TRBV10-2 to TRBJ2-7, with D perhaps TRBD2 (6 bases). V dropped 7 bases and J dropped 2 bases, with 18 bases sitting between them. Germline CDR1 reads WSHSY; CDR2 reads SAAADI. The CDR3 totals 15 residues. As DNA, the CDR3 is TGCGCCAGCAAGTTGGTGGAGGGGACGGCCTACGAGCAGTACTTC. This encodes CASKLVEGTAYEQYF.

DNA for the CDR3: TGTGCCAGCAGCCCCCTGACAGGGGCTTCACCCCTCCACTTT. It encodes CASSPLTGASPLHF. This chain joins TRBV9 and TRBJ1-6, with 8 bases matching TRBD1. Germline V CDR1 and CDR2: SGDLS, YYNGEE. Trimming at V came to 4 bases and at J to 9 bases, leaving 6 bases not matched to a gene. The CDR3 is 14 residues long.

The chain carries TRBV6-1 and TRBJ2-1; 10 nucleotides line up with TRBD2. The germline CDR1 and CDR2 sequences are MNHNS and SASEGT. The J segment lost 15 bases and the V segment lost 2 bases, leaving 13 bases of the junction unmatched. This CDR3 contains 15 residues. In DNA, the CDR3 is TGTGCCAGCAGTGAAAGGCTAGCGGGGGTCCATTATGGGTTCTTC. This sequence encodes CASSERLAGVHYGFF.

The chain recombines TRBV7-2 with TRBJ2-1; 11 bases are a match to TRBD2. In germline, CDR1 is SGHTA, CDR2 FQGNSA. This CDR3 region has 18 residues. V shed 5 bases, J shed 9 bases, and the junction held 18 bases outside the gene matches. The CDR3 region has the DNA TGTGCCAGCAGCCTTCAACCTAGCGGGGGGCGGGTTGGTGGTGAGCAGTTCTTC. Amino acid sequence: CASSLQPSGGRVGGEQFF.

The chain is built from TRBV7-9 and TRBJ1-4; possibly TRBD1 for D (6 bases). V was pared by 2 bases and J by 8 bases, with 12 bases between. Per germline, CDR1 SEHNR and CDR2 FQNEAQ (reference sequence). The CDR3 sequence is 14 residues long. The CDR3 DNA follows: TGTGCCAGCAGCTTAAGGGGGTCGGGGGAAAAACTGTTTTTT. Its translation is CASSLRGSGEKLFF.

The J gene is TRBJ2-5, the V gene TRBV14; a possible D gene is TRBD1 (6 bases). The CDR3 runs to 14 residues. CDR1 is SGHDN and CDR2 is FVKESK in the germline V gene. V was trimmed by 2 bases and J by 3 bases, leaving 10 bases between them. The CDR3 sequence: CASSQTGPKETQYF. The CDR3 DNA sequence: TGTGCCAGCAGCCAAACAGGGCCCAAAGAGACCCAGTACTTC.

The gene calls are TRBV2 and TRBJ1-3; D possibly corresponds to TRBD1 (6 bases). The V gene's germline CDR1 is SNHLY and CDR2 FYNNEI. Trimming removed 6 bases at V and 0 bases at J, with 18 bases between. The CDR3 covers 17 residues. In DNA form, the CDR3 reads TGTGCCAGCAGACGGGACACCATTATCGGCTCTGGAAACACCATATATTTT. This encodes CASRRDTIIGSGNTIYF.

The rearrangement uses TRBV27 and TRBJ1-5; D may be TRBD1 (6 bases). There are 14 residues in the CDR3. Trimming stripped 6 bases from V and 7 bases from J, with 16 bases between. Germline V gene data show CDR1 as MNHEY and CDR2 as SMNVEV (reference sequence). CDR3 protein: CASRPGGGRQPQHF. In DNA, the CDR3 is TGTGCCAGCAGACCAGGCGGGGGCAGGCAGCCCCAGCATTTT.

This chain connects TRBV2 to TRBJ2-1, with TRBD2 matching 8 bases. The CDR3 spans 16 residues. Losses at the gene ends were 5 bases for V and 6 bases for J; bases not matched to a gene: 12. The germline gives CDR1 SNHLY, CDR2 FYNNEI. The CDR3 bases are TGTGCCAGCAGTCCAACTCCTGCGGGGGGCTTCAATGAGCAGTTCTTC. Encoded protein: CASSPTPAGGFNEQFF.

This clone was seen only once. The chain uses TRBV4-2 and TRBJ2-5; TRBD1 aligns across 7 bases. This CDR3 is 17 amino acids long. Per germline, CDR1 LGHNA and CDR2 YNFKEQ. V dropped 1 base and J dropped 2; count of bases not matched to a gene: 10. In nucleotides, the CDR3 is TGTGCCAGCAGCCAAGGGGCCCCGACAGGGTTTCAAGAGACCCAGTACTTC. Encoded protein: CASSQGAPTGFQETQYF.

V usage is TRBV13 and J usage is TRBJ2-1; D is perhaps TRBD2 (6 bases). The V end was cut by 8 bases, the J end by 7 bases, with 12 bases between. CDR1 and CDR2 from the germline V gene are PRHDT and FYEKMQ (reference sequence). The CDR3 contains 12 residues. The CDR3 coding sequence is TGTGCCAGCTCGTTAGCGGAGAATGAGCAGTTCTTC. Its translation is CASSLAENEQFF.

This chain uses TRBV5-6 with TRBJ1-1; 8 positions match TRBD1. The CDR3 sequence is 16 residues long. The germline V gene encodes CDR1 SGHDT and CDR2 YYEEEE. V dropped 0 bases and J dropped 0; count of bases not matched to a gene: 4. The CDR3 nucleotides read TGTGCCAGCAGCTTGGGGACAGGGTTCCTGAACACTGAAGCTTTCTTT. Encoded protein: CASSLGTGFLNTEAFF.

The chain combines TRBV29-1 with TRBJ2-7; D is perhaps TRBD1 (5 bases). From germline, CDR1 is SQVTM and CDR2 ANQGSEA. The CDR3 is 13 residues long. Trimming cost V 5 bases and J 4 bases, with 15 bases left between them. CDR3 coding DNA: TGCAGCGTTATATGGCAGGGTCGGTACGAGCAGTACTTC. Its translation is CSVIWQGRYEQYF.

CDR3 DNA: TGTGCCAGCAGTGAAGCGCTCGGGACAGGAAGTATAGGGGACACTGAAGCTTTCTTT. Translating it yields CASSEALGTGSIGDTEAFF. The V gene is TRBV2, the J gene TRBJ1-1, with 8 bases lining up with TRBD1. Unmatched junction bases numbered 15, after V lost 0 bases and J lost 3 bases. Germline lookup yields CDR1 SNHLY and CDR2 FYNNEI. This CDR3 contains 19 residues.

J is TRBJ2-5 and V is TRBV2, with 11 bases aligning to TRBD1. Germline CDR1 SNHLY, CDR2 FYNNEI. The CDR3 has 14 amino acids. Losses at the gene ends were 6 bases for V and 5 bases for J; bases not matched to a gene: 5. The CDR3 DNA follows: TGTGCCAGCAGATGGACAGGGGGCAGGGAGACCCAGTACTTC. Its protein is CASRWTGGRETQYF. The variable domain in full, completed from reference TRBV2 and TRBJ2-5, reads EPEVTQTPSHQVTQMGQEVILRCVPISNHLYFYWYRQILGQKVEFLVSFYNNEISEKSEIFDDQFSVERPDGSNFTLKIRSTKLEDSAMYFCASRWTGGRETQYFGPGTRLLVL.

V gene TRBV3-1 (or the pseudogene TRBV3-2) combines with J gene TRBJ2-5; D not certain. CDR1 LGHDT and CDR2 YNNKEL come from the germline V gene (reference sequence). The V end lost 1 base, the J end lost 5 bases, and 8 bases lay between the germline ends. The CDR3 is 13 amino acids. The CDR3 region has the DNA TGTGCCAGCAGCCAAGCTCCGGTTGAGACCCAGTACTTC. Translated: CASSQAPVETQYF.

V gene TRBV29-1 combines with J gene TRBJ2-7; D gene uncertain. V lost 4 bases and J lost 1, with 14 bases in between. CDR3 length equals 14 residues. Germline V gives CDR1 SQVTM, CDR2 ANQGSEA. The DNA of the CDR3 is TGCAGCGTTGGACAAGGAATACATTCCTACGAGCAGTACTTC. Translation gives CSVGQGIHSYEQYF.

This clone was picked up a small number of times. The chain is built from TRBV6-6 and TRBJ1-1, with no clear D. CDR1 and CDR2 (germline): MNHNY, SVGAGI (reference sequence). V was cut by 5 bases and J by 1 base, with 14 bases left in between. This CDR3 has 15 amino acids. The CDR3 reads CASSARRSQNTEAFF. The CDR3 nucleotides read TGTGCCAGCAGTGCCCGACGGAGCCAGAACACTGAAGCTTTCTTT.

This clone has just a few counts. This rearrangement joins TRBV7-2 to TRBJ2-2; the match to TRBD1 covers 11 bases. J lost 9 bases, V lost 1 base, and 1 base had no gene match. The CDR3 contains 14 residues. Germline V lookup: CDR1 SGHTA, CDR2 FQGNSA. CDR3 amino acids: CASSLGTGGRELFF. In nucleotides, the CDR3 is TGTGCCAGCAGCTTAGGGACAGGGGGCAGGGAGCTGTTTTTT.

The chain joins TRBV5-5 to TRBJ2-2, with D maybe TRBD2 (5 bases). Germline V lookup: CDR1 SGHKS, CDR2 YYEKEE (reference sequence). The CDR3 consists of 15 residues. Trimming left V 1 base short and J 3 bases short, with 10 bases between. CDR3: CASSLSGSHTGELFF. CDR3 DNA: TGTGCCAGCAGCTTGTCGGGGTCGCACACCGGGGAGCTGTTTTTT. Full variable domain (missing parts from reference TRBV5-5 and TRBJ2-2): DAGVTQSPTHLIKTRGQQVTLRCSPISGHKSVSWYQQVLGQGPQFIFQYYEKEERGRGNFPDRFSARQFPNYSSELNVNALLLGDSALYLCASSLSGSHTGELFFGEGSRLTVL.